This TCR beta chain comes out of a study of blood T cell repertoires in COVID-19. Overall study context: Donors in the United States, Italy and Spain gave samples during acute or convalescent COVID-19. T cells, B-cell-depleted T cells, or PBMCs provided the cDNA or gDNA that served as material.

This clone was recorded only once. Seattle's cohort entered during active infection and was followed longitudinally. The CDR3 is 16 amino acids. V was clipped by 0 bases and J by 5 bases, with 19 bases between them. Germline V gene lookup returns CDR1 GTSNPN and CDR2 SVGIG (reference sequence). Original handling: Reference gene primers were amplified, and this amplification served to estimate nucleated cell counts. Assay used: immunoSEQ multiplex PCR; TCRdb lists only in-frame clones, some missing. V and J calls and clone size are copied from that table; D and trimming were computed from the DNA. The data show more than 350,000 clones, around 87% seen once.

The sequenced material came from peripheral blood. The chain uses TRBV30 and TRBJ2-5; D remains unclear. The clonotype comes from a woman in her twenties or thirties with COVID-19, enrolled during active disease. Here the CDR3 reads CAWSVLGGSTTETQYF. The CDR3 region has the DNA TGTGCCTGGAGTGTACTCGGCGGCAGTACGACCGAGACCCAGTACTTC. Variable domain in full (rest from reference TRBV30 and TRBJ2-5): SQTIHQWPATLVQPVGSPLSLECTVEGTSNPNLYWYRQAAGRGLQLLFYSVGIGQISSEVPQNLSASRPQDRQFILSSKKLLLSDSGFYLCAWSVLGGSTTETQYFGPGTRLLVL.